This T cell receptor beta chain came from a study of blood T cell repertoires in COVID-19 (TCRdb year 2020). With regard to the full study: Collaborator samples came from the United States, Italy and Spain and covered acute and convalescent phases of COVID-19. The prospective study material was composed of cDNA or gDNA derived from T cells, B-cell-depleted T cells, or PBMCs. Subjects who had been exposed to COVID-19, were actively infected with it, or had recovered from it provided the deeply sampled blood TCRbeta repertoires that made up the dataset. The repertoires were released in a freely available public database intended as a resource for research on the immune response to SARS-CoV-2. Samples came from the ongoing ImmuneRACE study (first 160 participants) plus 1,254 subjects from 6 global collaborators. Nearly every sample came with metadata listing a de-identified subject ID, COVID-19 status, age in years and sex. Where available, HLA class I and class II types were taken from metadata supplied by the sample provider and were not determined by assay-based typing. The study at large found these results: How much clinical and demographic metadata was included differed by source and by participant, and the metadata was provided uncurated.

TCRbeta CDR3 regions were amplified from genomic DNA by means of the immunoSEQ Assay, a bias-controlled multiplex PCR. The study's processing was this. Within the assay, amplification of reference gene primers was used to estimate how many nucleated cells each sample contained. Sequence reads were collapsed and filtered to measure the absolute abundance of every unique TCRbeta CDR3 rearrangement. Productive Simpson clonality was computed per sample as the square root of Simpson's diversity index over productive rearrangements. TCRdb mirrors the immuneACCESS table, restricted to in-frame sequences. Some clones are absent from its copies; in checked studies, under half trace to an unresolved V gene, and the reason for the others is unknown. V, J and clone size are those of that table, while D and trimming were read from the DNA. For this sample the table gives over 150,000 clones, of which 90% to 95% were detected only once. Roughly 0.56% of the sample rests with the top ten.

Note on this clone: Its target antigen remains unknown. One base away there is no much larger clone; base qualities are not given.

The collaborating institutions used their own protocols to collect whole blood in K2EDTA tubes. For TCRbeta analysis, collaborators shipped samples as frozen whole blood, isolated PBMCs, or DNA extracted from either of those sample types. The CDR3 holds 14 amino acids from the cysteine to the phenylalanine. Only the CDR3 DNA is retained, 42 bases long and in frame from the first base. In the germline V gene (reference sequence), CDR1 corresponds to SEHNR and CDR2 to FQNEAQ. V lost 5 bases and J lost 1 base; the stretch between them is 11 bases long. This TCR derives from a man aged 50 to 60 with acute or convalescent COVID-19. Sequencing was performed on peripheral blood. The chain was built from TRBV7-9 and TRBJ1-1, with the D segment identity uncertain. The sequenced DNA: TGTGCCAGCAGCAGCCAGGCTACGAACACTGAAGCTTTCTTT. It specifies CASSSQATNTEAFF.